This T cell receptor beta chain was documented in a study of OX40 agonist ivuxolimab in advanced cancers. Study context: Patients were infused with ivuxolimab every 2 weeks at 0.01 to 10 mg/kg. General study findings and limits: Average numbers of expanded clones were greater in CD8+ T cells than in CD4+.

Comments on this clone: What it recognizes is unknown.

Blood was sampled at baseline, cycle 4 day 1, and cycle 7 day 1. Sequencing used immunoSEQ multiplex PCR; TCRdb keeps in-frame clones, though not all of them. The sample contains 45,000 to 50,000 clones, about nine tenths of which appear only once. The CDR3 spans 14 residues. CDR1 and CDR2 (germline): MGHRA, YSYEKL. The sample in question was CD4+ or CD8+ T cells sorted from blood, obtained in a trial of the OX40 agonist ivuxolimab. The chain joins TRBV4-1 to TRBJ2-5; D not resolved. The J call is doubtful: the DNA matches TRBJ2-7 better. The clonotype was recovered from an adult with an advanced solid tumor such as melanoma, head and neck, liver or kidney cancer. For the CDR3, the DNA is TGCGCCAGCAGCCCCTCTGGACGGTCCTACGAGCAGTACTTC. It codes for CASSPSGRSYEQYF.